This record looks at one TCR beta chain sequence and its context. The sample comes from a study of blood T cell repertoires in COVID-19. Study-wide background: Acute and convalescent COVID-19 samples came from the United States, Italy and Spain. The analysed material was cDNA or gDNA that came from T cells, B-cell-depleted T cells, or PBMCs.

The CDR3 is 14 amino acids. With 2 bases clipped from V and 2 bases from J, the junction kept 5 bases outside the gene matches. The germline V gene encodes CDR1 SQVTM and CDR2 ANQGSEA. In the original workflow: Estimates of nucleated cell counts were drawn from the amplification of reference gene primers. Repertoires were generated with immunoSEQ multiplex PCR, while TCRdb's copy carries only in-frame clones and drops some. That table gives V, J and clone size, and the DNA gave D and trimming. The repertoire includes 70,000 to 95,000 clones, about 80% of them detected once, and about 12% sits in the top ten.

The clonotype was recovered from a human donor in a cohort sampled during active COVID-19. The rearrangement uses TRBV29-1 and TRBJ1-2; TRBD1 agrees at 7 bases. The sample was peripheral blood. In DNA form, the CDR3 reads TGCAGCGTTGAATCGTGGGGACAGAACTATGGCTACACCTTC. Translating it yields CSVESWGQNYGYTF.